This T cell receptor beta chain was identified in a study of OX40 agonist ivuxolimab in advanced cancers. Germline trimming cut 10 bases from V and 0 bases from J; bases unmatched to any gene: 7. Germline lookup yields CDR1 MDHEN and CDR2 SYDVKM. The CDR3 length is 15 residues. Assay used: immunoSEQ multiplex PCR; TCRdb lists only in-frame clones, some missing. The table has about 61,000 clones, roughly four fifths seen once. The chain recombines TRBV28 with TRBJ1-4; the match to TRBD1 covers 8 bases. The source material was CD4+ or CD8+ T cells sorted from blood, sampled in a trial of the OX40 agonist ivuxolimab. This receptor was taken from an adult with an advanced solid tumor such as melanoma, head and neck, liver or kidney cancer. The CDR3 protein is CATWDRRATNEKLFF. As DNA, the CDR3 is TGTGCCACCTGGGACAGGAGGGCAACTAATGAAAAACTGTTTTTT.